This T cell receptor (beta chain) was identified in a study of blood T cell repertoires in COVID-19. Method: immunoSEQ multiplex PCR; TCRdb's copy keeps in-frame clones and lacks some. Of over 350,000 clones detected, about 88% appear once; the ten largest clones hold 1.2%. There are 11 residues in the CDR3. Trimming removed 6 bases from V and 4 bases from J, with 7 bases in between. This clonotype was sampled from a woman under 30 who had recovered from COVID-19. This rearrangement joins TRBV12-3 or TRBV12-4 to TRBJ2-7, with unresolved D. The specimen sequenced was PBMCs or T cells enriched from blood (not recorded which). This CDR3 is CASSPSYEQYF. The CDR3 DNA sequence: TGTGCCAGCAGCCCGTCTTACGAGCAGTACTTC.